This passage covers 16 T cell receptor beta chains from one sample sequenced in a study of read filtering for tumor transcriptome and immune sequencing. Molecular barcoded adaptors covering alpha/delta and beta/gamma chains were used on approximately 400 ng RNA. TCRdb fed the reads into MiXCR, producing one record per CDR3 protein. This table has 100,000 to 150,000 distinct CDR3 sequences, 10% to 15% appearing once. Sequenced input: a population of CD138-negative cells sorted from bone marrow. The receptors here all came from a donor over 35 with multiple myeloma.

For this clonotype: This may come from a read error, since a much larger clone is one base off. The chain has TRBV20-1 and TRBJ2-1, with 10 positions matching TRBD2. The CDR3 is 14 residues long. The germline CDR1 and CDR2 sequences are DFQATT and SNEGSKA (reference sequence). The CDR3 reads CGASRTSGLNEQFF. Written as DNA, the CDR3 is TGCGGTGCTAGCCGGACTAGCGGACTCAATGAGCAGTTCTTC.

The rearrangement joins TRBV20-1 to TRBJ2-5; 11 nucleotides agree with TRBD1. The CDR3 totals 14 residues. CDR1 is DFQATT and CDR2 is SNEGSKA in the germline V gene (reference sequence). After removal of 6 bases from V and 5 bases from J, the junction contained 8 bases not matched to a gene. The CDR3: CSAGQGAGEETQYF. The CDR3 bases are TGCAGTGCCGGACAGGGGGCCGGGGAGGAGACCCAGTACTTC.

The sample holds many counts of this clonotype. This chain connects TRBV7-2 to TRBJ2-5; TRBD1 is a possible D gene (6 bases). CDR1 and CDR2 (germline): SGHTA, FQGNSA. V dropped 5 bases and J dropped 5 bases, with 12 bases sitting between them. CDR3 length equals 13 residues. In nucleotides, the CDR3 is TGTGCCAGCAGCCTCAGGCAGGGGGAGACCCAGTACTTC. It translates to CASSLRQGETQYF.

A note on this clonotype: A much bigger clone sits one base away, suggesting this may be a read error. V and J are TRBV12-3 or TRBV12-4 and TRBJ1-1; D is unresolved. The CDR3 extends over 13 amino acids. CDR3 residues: CASSLKGLTEALF. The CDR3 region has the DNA TGTGCCAGCAGTTTAAAAGGGCTCACTGAAGCTCTCTTT.

The CDR3 is CASSQALTSANTGELFF. The CDR3, as DNA: TGTGCCAGCAGCCAAGCGCTGACTAGCGCGAACACCGGGGAGCTGTTTTTT. The chain recombines TRBV14 with TRBJ2-2, with 8 positions matching TRBD2. CDR3 length equals 17 residues. Trimming at V came to 1 base and at J to 0 bases, leaving 4 bases not matched to a gene. CDR1 is SGHDN and CDR2 is FVKESK in the germline V gene.

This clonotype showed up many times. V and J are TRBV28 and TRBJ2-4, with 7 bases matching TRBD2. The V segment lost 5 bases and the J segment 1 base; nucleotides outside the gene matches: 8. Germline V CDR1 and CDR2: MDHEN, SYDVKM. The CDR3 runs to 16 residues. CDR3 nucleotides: TGTGCCAGCAGTCCCGGGGGGTCGGCCGCCAAAAACATTCAGTACTTC. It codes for CASSPGGSAAKNIQYF.

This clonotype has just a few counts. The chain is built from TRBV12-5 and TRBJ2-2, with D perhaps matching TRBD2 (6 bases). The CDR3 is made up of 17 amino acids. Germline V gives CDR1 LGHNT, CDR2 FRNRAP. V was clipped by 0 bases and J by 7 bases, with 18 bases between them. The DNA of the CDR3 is TGTGCTAGTGGTTTGGTAGGAGGGAGGCTAGACATCGGGGAGCTGTTTTTT. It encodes CASGLVGGRLDIGELFF.

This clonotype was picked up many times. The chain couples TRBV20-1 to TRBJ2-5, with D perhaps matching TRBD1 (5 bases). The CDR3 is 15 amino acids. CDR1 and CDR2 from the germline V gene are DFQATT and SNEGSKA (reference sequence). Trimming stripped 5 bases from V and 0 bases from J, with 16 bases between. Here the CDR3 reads CSAGEHDSYQETQYF. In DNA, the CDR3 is TGCAGTGCTGGGGAACATGACAGCTACCAAGAGACCCAGTACTTC.

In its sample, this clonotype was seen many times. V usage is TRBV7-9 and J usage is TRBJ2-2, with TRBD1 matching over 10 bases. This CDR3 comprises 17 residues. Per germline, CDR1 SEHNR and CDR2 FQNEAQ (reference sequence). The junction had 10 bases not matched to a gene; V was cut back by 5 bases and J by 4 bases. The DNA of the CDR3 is TGTGCCAGCAGCCCGGGACAGGGGAATAGGGGCACCGGGGAGCTGTTTTTT. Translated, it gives CASSPGQGNRGTGELFF.

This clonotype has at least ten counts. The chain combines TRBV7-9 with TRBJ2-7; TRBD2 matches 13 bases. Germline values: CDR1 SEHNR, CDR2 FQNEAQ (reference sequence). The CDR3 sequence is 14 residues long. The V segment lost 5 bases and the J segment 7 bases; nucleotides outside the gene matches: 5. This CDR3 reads CASSAGLAGVEQYF. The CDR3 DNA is TGTGCCAGCAGCGCCGGACTAGCGGGAGTTGAGCAGTACTTC. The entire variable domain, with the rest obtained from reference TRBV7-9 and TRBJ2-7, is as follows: DTGVSQNPRHKITKRGQNVTFRCDPISEHNRLYWYRQTLGQGPEFLTYFQNEAQLEKSRLLSDRFSAERPKGSFSTLEIQRTEQGDSAMYLCASSAGLAGVEQYFGPGTRLTVT.

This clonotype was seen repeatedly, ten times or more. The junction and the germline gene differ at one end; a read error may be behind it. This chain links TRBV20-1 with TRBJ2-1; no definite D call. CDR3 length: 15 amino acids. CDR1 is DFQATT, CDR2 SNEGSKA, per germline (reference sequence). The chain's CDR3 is CSAQDQRPDMDKPVF. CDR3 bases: TGCAGTGCCCAGGACCAGCGACCCGATATGGATAAACCCGTCTTC.

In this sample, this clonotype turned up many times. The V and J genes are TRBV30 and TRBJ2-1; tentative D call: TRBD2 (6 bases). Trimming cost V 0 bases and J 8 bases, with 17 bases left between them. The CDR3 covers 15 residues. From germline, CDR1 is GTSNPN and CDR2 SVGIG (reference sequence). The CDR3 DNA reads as TGTGCCTGGAGTGTAGGTCGGGAGACAAGCTATGAGCAGTTCTTC. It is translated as CAWSVGRETSYEQFF.

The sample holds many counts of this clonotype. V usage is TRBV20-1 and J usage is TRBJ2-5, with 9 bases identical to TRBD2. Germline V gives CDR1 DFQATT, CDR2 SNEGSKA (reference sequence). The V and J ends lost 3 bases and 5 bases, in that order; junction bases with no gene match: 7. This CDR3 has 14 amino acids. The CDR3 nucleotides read TGCAGTGCTAGCCTGGGACTAGCCGGGGAGACCCAGTACTTC. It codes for CSASLGLAGETQYF.

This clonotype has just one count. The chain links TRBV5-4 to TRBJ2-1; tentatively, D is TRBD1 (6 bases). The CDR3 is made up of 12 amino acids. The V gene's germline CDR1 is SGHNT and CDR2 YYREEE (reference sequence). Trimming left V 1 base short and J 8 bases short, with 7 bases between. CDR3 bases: TGTGCCAGCAGCTTGTGGGGGCATGAGCAGTTCTTC. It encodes CASSLWGHEQFF.

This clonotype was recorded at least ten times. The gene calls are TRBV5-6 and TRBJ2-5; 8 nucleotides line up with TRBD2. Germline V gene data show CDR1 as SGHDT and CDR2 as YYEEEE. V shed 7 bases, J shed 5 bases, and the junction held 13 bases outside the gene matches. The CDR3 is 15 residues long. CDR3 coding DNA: TGTGCCAGCTGGAAAGAGCGGGAGACGGCTGAGACCCAGTACTTC. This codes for CASWKERETAETQYF.

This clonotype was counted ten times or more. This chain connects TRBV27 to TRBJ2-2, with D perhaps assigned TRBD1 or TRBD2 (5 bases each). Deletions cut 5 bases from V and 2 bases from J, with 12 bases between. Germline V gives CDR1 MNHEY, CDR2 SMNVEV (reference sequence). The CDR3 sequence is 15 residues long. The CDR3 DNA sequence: TGTGCCAGCAGTAAACAACGGGGCAACACCGGGGAGCTGTTTTTT. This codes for CASSKQRGNTGELFF.